Below are 10 T cell receptor beta chains sequenced from a single sample in a study of cytomegalovirus exposure and HLA in healthy donors. The primer mix had 60 Vbeta and 13 Jbeta primers. Using immunoSEQ multiplex PCR, the repertoire was profiled, and TCRdb retains in-frame clones only, with some absent. Counted here are 95,000 to 150,000 clones, under 85% occurring once; the ten biggest clones make up approximately 6.3%. The specimen sequenced was PBMCs. These TCRs come from a man aged 18 to 29 in good health and CMV-seropositive.

The chain joins TRBV7-3 to TRBJ2-7; tentative D call: TRBD2 (5 bases). CDR1 and CDR2 from the germline V gene are SGHTA and FQGTGA. With 4 bases removed from V and 0 bases from J, the gap between germline ends came to 16 bases. CDR3 length equals 16 residues. CDR3 amino acids: CASSSDTEGNSYEQYF. In DNA form, the CDR3 reads TGTGCCAGCAGCTCCGACACTGAGGGAAACTCCTACGAGCAGTACTTC.

This clone was seen just once. The chain uses TRBV6-1 and TRBJ2-1; TRBD1 aligns across 7 bases. CDR1 is MNHNS, CDR2 SASEGT, per germline. The CDR3 is 14 residues long. V trimming: 1 base; J trimming: 6 bases; junction bases outside the gene matches: 3. CDR3 sequence: CASSEGPGGNEQFF. Here the CDR3 DNA reads TGTGCCAGCAGTGAAGGGCCAGGGGGCAATGAGCAGTTCTTC.

This chain uses TRBV7-9 with TRBJ1-1; D unclear. CDR1 SEHNR and CDR2 FQNEAQ come from the germline V gene (reference sequence). This CDR3 comprises 15 residues. V was shortened by 7 bases and J by 1 base, with 16 bases between the two germline ends. CDR3 coding DNA: TGTGCCAGCACCCCGGACTCTTTCGGGAACACTGAAGCTTTCTTT. This codes for CASTPDSFGNTEAFF.

The chain combines TRBV7-2 with TRBJ2-7; D may be TRBD2 (5 bases). The CDR3 contains 14 residues. The V end was cut by 6 bases, the J end by 0 bases, with 12 bases between. CDR1 and CDR2 (germline): SGHTA, FQGNSA. Here the CDR3 DNA reads TGTGCCAGCAGTTCCCTTGGGAGCTCCTACGAGCAGTACTTC. Translated: CASSSLGSSYEQYF.

The gene calls are TRBV7-9 and TRBJ1-1; no definite D call. Germline V gene lookup returns CDR1 SEHNR and CDR2 FQNEAQ (reference sequence). Deletions cut 1 base from V and 0 bases from J, with 6 bases between. The CDR3 extends over 14 amino acids. Here the CDR3 DNA reads TGTGCCAGCAGCTTAGATGGGCTGAACACTGAAGCTTTCTTT. It translates to CASSLDGLNTEAFF.

V is TRBV19 and J is TRBJ1-2; D is undetermined. Germline assignment: CDR1 LNHDA and CDR2 SQIVND (reference sequence). CDR3 length equals 13 residues. V was clipped by 2 bases and J by 5 bases, with 9 bases between them. The CDR3 region is CASSITQSYGYTF. The CDR3 bases are TGTGCCAGTAGTATAACGCAGTCTTATGGCTACACCTTC.

This sequence joins TRBV29-1 and TRBJ2-7, with D hard to call. CDR3 length: 12 amino acids. The germline gives CDR1 SQVTM, CDR2 ANQGSEA. Trimming removed 3 bases from V and 2 bases from J, with 8 bases in between. CDR3 region: CSVDDNTYEQYF. The DNA of the CDR3 is TGCAGCGTTGATGACAATACCTACGAGCAGTACTTC.

The chain recombines TRBV7-9 with TRBJ2-3; 7 bases agree with TRBD2. Germline lookup yields CDR1 SEHNR and CDR2 FQNEAQ (reference sequence). CDR3 length: 16 residues. The junction had 10 bases not matched to a gene; V was cut back by 5 bases and J by 2 bases. CDR3 amino acids: CASSPWGGLNTDTQYF. CDR3 in DNA: TGTGCCAGCAGCCCCTGGGGGGGACTGAACACAGATACGCAGTATTTT.

This clone was counted a few times. The rearrangement joins TRBV28 to TRBJ1-1, with D perhaps matching TRBD1 (6 bases). The CDR3 is 12 amino acids. V gave up 9 bases and J gave up 7 bases, with 15 bases separating them. Germline CDR1 is MDHEN and CDR2 is SYDVKM. The DNA for the CDR3 is TGTGCCAGTGCGGCGGGGGCGGTTGAAGCTTTCTTT. As protein: CASAAGAVEAFF. Complete variable domain (other parts from reference TRBV28 and TRBJ1-1): DVKVTQSSRYLVKRTGEKVFLECVQDMDHENMFWYRQDPGLGLRLIYFSYDVKMKEKGDIPEGYSVSREKKERFSLILESASTNQTSMYLCASAAGAVEAFFGQGTRLTVV.

The chain carries TRBV28 and TRBJ2-7; 11 bases fit TRBD1. The CDR3 runs 14 residues. Looked up from germline, CDR1 is MDHEN and CDR2 is SYDVKM. Trimming took 5 bases from V and 3 from J; bases not matched to a gene: 3. The CDR3 DNA sequence: TGTGCCAGCAGTGGGACAGGGGGAAACTACGAGCAGTACTTC. Amino acid sequence: CASSGTGGNYEQYF.